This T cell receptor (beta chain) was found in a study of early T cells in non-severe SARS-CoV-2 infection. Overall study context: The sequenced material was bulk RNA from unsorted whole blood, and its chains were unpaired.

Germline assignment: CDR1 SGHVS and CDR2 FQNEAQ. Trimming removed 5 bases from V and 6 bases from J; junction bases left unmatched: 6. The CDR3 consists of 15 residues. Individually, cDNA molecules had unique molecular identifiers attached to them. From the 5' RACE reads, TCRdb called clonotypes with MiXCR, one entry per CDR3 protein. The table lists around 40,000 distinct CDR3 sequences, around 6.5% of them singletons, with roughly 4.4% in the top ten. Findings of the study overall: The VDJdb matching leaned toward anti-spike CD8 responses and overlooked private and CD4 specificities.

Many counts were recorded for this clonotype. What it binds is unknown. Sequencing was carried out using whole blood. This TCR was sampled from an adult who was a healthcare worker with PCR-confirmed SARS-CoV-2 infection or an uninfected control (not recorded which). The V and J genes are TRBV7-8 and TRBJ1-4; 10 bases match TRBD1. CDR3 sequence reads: CASSRTGTGDEKLFF. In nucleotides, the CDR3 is TGTGCCAGCAGCCGGACCGGGACAGGGGATGAAAAACTGTTTTTT.